This passage covers 3 T cell receptor beta chains from one sample sequenced in a study of T cell responses to AZD1222 COVID-19 vaccine. The repertoire was sequenced with immunoSEQ multiplex PCR; TCRdb's copy has only in-frame clones and lacks some. The sample holds 170,000 or so clones, approximately 93% seen once. Sequences were derived from peripheral blood, sampled on day 0 of AZD1222 vaccination. These receptors all come from an adult in good health.

The V gene is TRBV9, the J gene TRBJ2-7; 8 bases fit TRBD2. J gave up 0 bases and V 0 bases, and 5 bases lay outside the gene matches. This CDR3 contains 16 residues. CDR1 and CDR2 (germline): SGDLS, YYNGEE. The CDR3 nucleotides read TGTGCCAGCAGCGTAGACCCGGGGGGGAGCTCCTACGAGCAGTACTTC. Its protein product is CASSVDPGGSSYEQYF.

This chain joins TRBV7-8 and TRBJ2-7, with 8 bases that match TRBD2. The CDR3 has 13 amino acids. The V gene end was trimmed by 8 bases and the J gene end by 3 bases; junction bases not matched to a gene: 6. From germline, CDR1 is SGHVS and CDR2 FQNEAQ. The CDR3 spells CASGMAGGYEQYF. In DNA form, the CDR3 reads TGTGCCAGCGGGATGGCGGGGGGCTACGAGCAGTACTTC.

This chain joins TRBV18 and TRBJ1-2; perhaps TRBD1 as D (5 bases). The CDR3 spans 15 residues. Germline lookup yields CDR1 KGHSH and CDR2 LQKENI. Trimming took 4 bases from V and 6 from J, leaving 18 bases between them. This CDR3 reads CASSLDRDARDGYTF. The CDR3 DNA reads as TGTGCCAGCTCACTCGACCGGGACGCTAGAGATGGCTACACCTTC.